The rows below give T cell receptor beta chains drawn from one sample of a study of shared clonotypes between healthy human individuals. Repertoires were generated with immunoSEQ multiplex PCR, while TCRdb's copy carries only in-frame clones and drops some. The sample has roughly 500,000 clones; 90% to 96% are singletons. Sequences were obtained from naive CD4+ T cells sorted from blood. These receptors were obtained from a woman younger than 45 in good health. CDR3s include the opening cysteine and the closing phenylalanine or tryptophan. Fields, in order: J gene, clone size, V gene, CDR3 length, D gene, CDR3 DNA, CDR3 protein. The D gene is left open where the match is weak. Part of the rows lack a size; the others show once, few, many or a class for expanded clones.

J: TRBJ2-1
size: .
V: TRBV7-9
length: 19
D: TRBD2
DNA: TGTGCCAGCAGCTCTAGAGTAGGGACTAGCGGGACTACCAACAATGAGCAGTTCTTC
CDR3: CASSSRVGTSGTTNNEQFF

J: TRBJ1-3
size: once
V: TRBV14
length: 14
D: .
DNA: TGTGCCAGCAGCCAAGCACGCTCTGGAAACACCATATATTTT
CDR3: CASSQARSGNTIYF

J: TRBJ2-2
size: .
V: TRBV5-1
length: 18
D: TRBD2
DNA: TGCGCCAGCAGCTTGGGGGCGGGAGGTACTACGAACACCGGGGAGCTGTTTTTT
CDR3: CASSLGAGGTTNTGELFF

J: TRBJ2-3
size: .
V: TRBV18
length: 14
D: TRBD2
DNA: TGTGCCAGCTCACCTAGCGGGAGCACAGATACGCAGTATTTT
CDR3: CASSPSGSTDTQYF

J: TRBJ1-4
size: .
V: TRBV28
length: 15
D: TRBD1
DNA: TGTGCCAGCAGTACAGGGGTAGGAACTAATGAAAAACTGTTTTTT
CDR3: CASSTGVGTNEKLFF

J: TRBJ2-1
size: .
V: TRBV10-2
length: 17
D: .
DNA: TGCGCCAGCAGTGAGTTTTTTATGGGAGGTGGCTACAATGAGCAGTTCTTC
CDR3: CASSEFFMGGGYNEQFF

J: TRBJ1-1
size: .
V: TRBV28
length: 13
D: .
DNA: TGTGCCAGCAGTCTACAGGGAGGGACTGAAGCTTTCTTT
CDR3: CASSLQGGTEAFF

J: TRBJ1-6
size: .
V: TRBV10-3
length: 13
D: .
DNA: TGTGCCATCAGTAGACAGGCCAATTCACCCCTCCACTTT
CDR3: CAISRQANSPLHF

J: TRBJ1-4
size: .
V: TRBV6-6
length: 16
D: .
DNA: TGTGCCAGCAGTTACTCGACGTGGACAATCAGTGAAAAACTGTTTTTT
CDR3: CASSYSTWTISEKLFF

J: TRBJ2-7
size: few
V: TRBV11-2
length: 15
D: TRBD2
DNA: TGTGCCAGCAGCTCCTTCCGGGAGGGTTTCTACGAGCAGTACTTC
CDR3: CASSSFREGFYEQYF

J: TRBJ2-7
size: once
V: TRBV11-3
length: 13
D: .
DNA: TGTGCCAGCAGCTTAGAAGGGGGGGCAGAGCAGTACTTC
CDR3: CASSLEGGAEQYF

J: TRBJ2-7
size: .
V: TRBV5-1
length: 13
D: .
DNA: TGCGCCAGCAGCAGAGACAGTTACTACGAGCAGTACTTC
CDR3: CASSRDSYYEQYF

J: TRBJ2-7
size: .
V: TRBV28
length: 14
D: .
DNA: TGTGCCAGCACCTCCGGGGCAGGCCCCTACGAGCAGTACTTC
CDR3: CASTSGAGPYEQYF

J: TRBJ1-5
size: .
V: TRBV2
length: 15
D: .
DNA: TGTGCCAGCAGTGAAATACCAGGGTCCAATCAGCCCCAGCATTTT
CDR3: CASSEIPGSNQPQHF

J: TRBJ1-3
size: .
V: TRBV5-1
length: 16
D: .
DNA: TGCGCCAGCAGCCGGGGCCTCGGGACCCTTGGAAACACCATATATTTT
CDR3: CASSRGLGTLGNTIYF

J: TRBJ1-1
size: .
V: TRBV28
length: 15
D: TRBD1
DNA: TGTGCCAGCAGCTCATTCAGGGGGTCGAACACTGAAGCTTTCTTT
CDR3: CASSSFRGSNTEAFF

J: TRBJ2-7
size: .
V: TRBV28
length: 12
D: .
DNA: TGTGCCAGCAGTTTATGGAGCAGGTCGCAGTACTTC
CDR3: CASSLWSRSQYF

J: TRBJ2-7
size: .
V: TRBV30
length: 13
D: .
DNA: TGTGCCTGGAGTCCTCTCCGGGTAGGCGAGCAGTACTTC
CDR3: CAWSPLRVGEQYF

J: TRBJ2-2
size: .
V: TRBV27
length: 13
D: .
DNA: TGTGCCAGCAGTCTCCGCGGGGACGGGGAGCTGTTTTTT
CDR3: CASSLRGDGELFF

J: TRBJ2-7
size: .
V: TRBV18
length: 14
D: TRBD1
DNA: TGTGCCAGCTCACCGGGACAGCACGCTTACGAGCAGTACTTC
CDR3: CASSPGQHAYEQYF

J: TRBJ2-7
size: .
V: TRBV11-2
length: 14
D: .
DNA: TGTGCCAGCAGCATAGCAGGAGACCCCTACGAGCAGTACTTC
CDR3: CASSIAGDPYEQYF

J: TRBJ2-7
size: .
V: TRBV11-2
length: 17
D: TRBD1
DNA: TGTGCCAGCAGCTCTCCACGGACAGGGGCGAAATCCTACGAGCAGTACTTC
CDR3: CASSSPRTGAKSYEQYF

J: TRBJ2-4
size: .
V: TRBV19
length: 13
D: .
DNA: TGTGCCAGTAGGGGGGCCCCCCAAAACATTCAGTACTTC
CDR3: CASRGAPQNIQYF

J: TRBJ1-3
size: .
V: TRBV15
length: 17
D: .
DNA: TGTGCCACCAGCAGGTTACAGGTTGCGAGCTCTGGAAACACCATATATTTT
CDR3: CATSRLQVASSGNTIYF

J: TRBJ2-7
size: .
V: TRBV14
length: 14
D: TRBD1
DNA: TGTGCCAGCAGCCGCCGGGACAGGGTATACGAGCAGTACTTC
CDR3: CASSRRDRVYEQYF

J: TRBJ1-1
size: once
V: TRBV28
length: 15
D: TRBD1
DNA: TGTGCCAGCAGTTCTACCCCTCAGGGGGGCACTGAAGCTTTCTTT
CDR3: CASSSTPQGGTEAFF

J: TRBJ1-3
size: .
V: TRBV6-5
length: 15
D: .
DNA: TGTGCCAGCAGTTACTCAGGGCTCACTGGAAACACCATATATTTT
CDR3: CASSYSGLTGNTIYF

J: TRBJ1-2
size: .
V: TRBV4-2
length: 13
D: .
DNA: TGTGCCAGCAGCCAAGGTCCAAAGTATGGCTACACCTTC
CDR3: CASSQGPKYGYTF

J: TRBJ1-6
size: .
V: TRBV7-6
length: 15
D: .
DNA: TGTGCCAGCAGTTCCCGAGGAGGGGAGGATTCACCCCTCCACTTT
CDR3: CASSSRGGEDSPLHF

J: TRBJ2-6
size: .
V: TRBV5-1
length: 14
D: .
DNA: TGCGCCAGCAGCTTGCCTAACGGGGCCAACGTCCTGACTTTC
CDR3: CASSLPNGANVLTF

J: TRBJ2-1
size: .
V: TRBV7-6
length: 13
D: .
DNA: TGTGCCAGCAGCCCAGGACCGTACAATGAGCAGTTCTTC
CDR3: CASSPGPYNEQFF

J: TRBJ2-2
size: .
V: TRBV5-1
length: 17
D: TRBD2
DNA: TGCGCCAGCAGCTTGGGCGGGACTAGCAGAAACACCGGGGAGCTGTTTTTT
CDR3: CASSLGGTSRNTGELFF

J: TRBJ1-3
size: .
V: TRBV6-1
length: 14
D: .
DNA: TGTGCCAGCAGACCAGGGAGCTCTGGAAACACCATATATTTT
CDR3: CASRPGSSGNTIYF

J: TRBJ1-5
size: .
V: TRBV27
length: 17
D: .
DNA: TGTGCCAGCAGTCCCCTGAAGCAATCGTCGGGCAATCAGCCCCAGCATTTT
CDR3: CASSPLKQSSGNQPQHF

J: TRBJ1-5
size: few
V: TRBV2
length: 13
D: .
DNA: TGTGCCAGCAGAGGTCAGGGGAATCAGCCCCAGCATTTT
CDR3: CASRGQGNQPQHF

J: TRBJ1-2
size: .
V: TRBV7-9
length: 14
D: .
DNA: TGTGCCAGCAGCTTAGTTCACCCCAACTATGGCTACACCTTC
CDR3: CASSLVHPNYGYTF

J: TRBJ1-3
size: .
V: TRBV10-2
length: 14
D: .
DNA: TGCGCCAGCAGGCTACCGGGCTCTGGAAACACCATATATTTT
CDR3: CASRLPGSGNTIYF

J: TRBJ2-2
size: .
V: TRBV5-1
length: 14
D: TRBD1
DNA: TGCGCCAGCAGCTTGGGACAGGGCACCGGGGAGCTGTTTTTT
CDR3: CASSLGQGTGELFF

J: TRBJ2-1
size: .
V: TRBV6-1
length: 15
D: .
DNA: TGTGCCAGCTCCGAAGCGGGCAGTCCTTGGTATGAGCAGTTCTTC
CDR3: CASSEAGSPWYEQFF

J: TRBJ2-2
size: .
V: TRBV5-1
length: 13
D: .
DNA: TGCGCCAGCAGCGGTGGCCAGGGTGGGGAGCTGTTTTTT
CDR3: CASSGGQGGELFF

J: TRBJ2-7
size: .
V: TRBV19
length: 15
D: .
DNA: TGTGCCAGTAGTATCCACTTGTCGGTGCGGAACGAGCAGTACTTC
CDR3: CASSIHLSVRNEQYF

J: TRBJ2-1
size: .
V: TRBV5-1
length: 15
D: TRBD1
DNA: TGCGCCAGCGGTCCGACAGGGGCCACCTACAATGAGCAGTTCTTC
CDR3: CASGPTGATYNEQFF

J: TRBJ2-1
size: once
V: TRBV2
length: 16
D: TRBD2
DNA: TGTGCCAGCAGCTATCAAGCGGGAGGGCCTAGGAATGAGCAGTTCTTC
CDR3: CASSYQAGGPRNEQFF

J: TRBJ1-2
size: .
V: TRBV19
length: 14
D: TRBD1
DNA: TGTGCCAGTAGTCAGGGGGCCTTGGACTATGGCTACACCTTC
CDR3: CASSQGALDYGYTF

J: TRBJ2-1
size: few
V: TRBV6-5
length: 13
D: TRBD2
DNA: TGTGCCAGCAATTTAGCGGGCCACAATGAGCAGTTCTTC
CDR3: CASNLAGHNEQFF

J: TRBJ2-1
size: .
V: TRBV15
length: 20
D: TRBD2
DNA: TGTGCCACCAGCCTTCGGAAGGGACTAGCGGGGCCAAGCTCCTACAATGAGCAGTTCTTC
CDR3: CATSLRKGLAGPSSYNEQFF

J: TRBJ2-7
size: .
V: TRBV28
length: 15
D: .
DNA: TGTGCCACCTTTGCTTACGAGCGTTTTACATACGAGCAGTACTTC
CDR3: CATFAYERFTYEQYF

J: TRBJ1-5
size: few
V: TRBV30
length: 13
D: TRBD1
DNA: TGTGCCTGGAGCGGACAGGGTCATCAGCCCCAGCATTTT
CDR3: CAWSGQGHQPQHF

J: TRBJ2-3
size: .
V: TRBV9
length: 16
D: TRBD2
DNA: TGTGCCAGCAGCGTTACGGCTAGCGGGAGCACAGATACGCAGTATTTT
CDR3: CASSVTASGSTDTQYF